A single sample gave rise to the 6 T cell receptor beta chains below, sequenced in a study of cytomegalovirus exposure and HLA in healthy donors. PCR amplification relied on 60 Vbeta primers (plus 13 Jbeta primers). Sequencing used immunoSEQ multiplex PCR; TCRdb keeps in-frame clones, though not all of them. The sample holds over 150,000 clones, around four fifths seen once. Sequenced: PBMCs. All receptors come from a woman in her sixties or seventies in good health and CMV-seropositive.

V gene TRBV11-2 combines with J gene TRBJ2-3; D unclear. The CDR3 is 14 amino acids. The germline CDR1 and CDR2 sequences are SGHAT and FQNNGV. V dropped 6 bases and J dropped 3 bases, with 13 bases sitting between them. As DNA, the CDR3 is TGTGCCAGCAGGGCAGACACCAGAACAGATACGCAGTATTTT. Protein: CASRADTRTDTQYF.

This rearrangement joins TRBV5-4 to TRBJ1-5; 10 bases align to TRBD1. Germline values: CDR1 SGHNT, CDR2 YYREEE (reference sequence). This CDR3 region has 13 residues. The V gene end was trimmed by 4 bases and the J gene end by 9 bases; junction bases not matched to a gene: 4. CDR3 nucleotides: TGTGCCAGCAGCACGGGACAGGGGAGGCCCCAGCATTTT. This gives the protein CASSTGQGRPQHF.

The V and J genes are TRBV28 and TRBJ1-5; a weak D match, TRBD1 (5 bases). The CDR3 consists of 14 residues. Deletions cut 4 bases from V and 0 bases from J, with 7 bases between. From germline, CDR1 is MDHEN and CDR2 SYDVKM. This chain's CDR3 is CASSYRYSNQPQHF. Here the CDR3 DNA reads TGTGCCAGCAGTTACAGGTATAGCAATCAGCCCCAGCATTTT.

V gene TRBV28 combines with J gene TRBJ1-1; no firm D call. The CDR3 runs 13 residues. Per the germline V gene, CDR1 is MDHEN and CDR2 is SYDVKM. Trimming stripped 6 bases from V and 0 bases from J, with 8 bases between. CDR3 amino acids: CASSRQMNTEAFF. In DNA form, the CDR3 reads TGTGCCAGCAGCAGACAAATGAACACTGAAGCTTTCTTT.

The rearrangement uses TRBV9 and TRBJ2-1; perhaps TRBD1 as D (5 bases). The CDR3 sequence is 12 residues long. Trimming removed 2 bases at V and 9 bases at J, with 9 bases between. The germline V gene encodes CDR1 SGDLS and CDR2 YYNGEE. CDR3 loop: CASSVQGGEQFF. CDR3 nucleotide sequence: TGTGCCAGCAGCGTTCAGGGTGGTGAGCAGTTCTTC.

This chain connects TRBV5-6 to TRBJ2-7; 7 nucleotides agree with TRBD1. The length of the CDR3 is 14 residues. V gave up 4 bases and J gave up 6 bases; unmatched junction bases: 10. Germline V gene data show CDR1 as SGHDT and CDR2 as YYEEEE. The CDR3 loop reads CASSTRQGVVEQYF. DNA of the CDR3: TGTGCCAGCAGCACAAGACAGGGTGTGGTCGAGCAGTACTTC.